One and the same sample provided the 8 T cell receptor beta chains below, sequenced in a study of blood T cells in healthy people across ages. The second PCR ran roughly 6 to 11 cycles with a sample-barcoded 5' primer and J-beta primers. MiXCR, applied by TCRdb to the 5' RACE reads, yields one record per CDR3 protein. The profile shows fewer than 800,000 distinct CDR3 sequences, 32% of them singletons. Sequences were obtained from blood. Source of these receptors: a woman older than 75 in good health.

CDR3 sequence: CASSPGQRPNYGYTF. CDR3 sequence (DNA): TGTGCCAGCAGCCCGGGACAGCGACCAAACTATGGCTACACCTTC. The chain carries TRBV2 and TRBJ1-2; 7 bases align to TRBD1. CDR1 and CDR2 from the germline V gene are SNHLY and FYNNEI. V dropped 6 bases and J dropped 2; count of bases not matched to a gene: 9. This CDR3 spans 15 amino acids.

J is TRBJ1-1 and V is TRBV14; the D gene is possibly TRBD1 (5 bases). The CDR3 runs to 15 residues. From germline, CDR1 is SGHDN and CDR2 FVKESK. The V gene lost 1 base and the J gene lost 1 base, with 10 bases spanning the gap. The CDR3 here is CASSQARGSNTEAFF. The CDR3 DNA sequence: TGTGCCAGCAGCCAAGCGAGGGGTTCGAACACTGAAGCTTTCTTT.

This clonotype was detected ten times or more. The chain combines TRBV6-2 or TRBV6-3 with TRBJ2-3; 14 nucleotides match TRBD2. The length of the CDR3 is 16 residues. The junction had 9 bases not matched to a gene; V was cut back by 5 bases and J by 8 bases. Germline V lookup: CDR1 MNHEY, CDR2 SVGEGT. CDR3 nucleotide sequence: TGTGCCAGCAGTGGCCGGACTAGCGGGGGGTTTGGTACGCAGTATTTT. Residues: CASSGRTSGGFGTQYF.

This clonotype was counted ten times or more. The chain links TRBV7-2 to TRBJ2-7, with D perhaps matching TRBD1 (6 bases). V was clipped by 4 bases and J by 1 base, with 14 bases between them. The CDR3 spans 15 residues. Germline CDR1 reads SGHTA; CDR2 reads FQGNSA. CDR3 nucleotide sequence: TGTGCCAGCAGCTCCCGGGACAAAGGGTCCTACGAGCAGTACTTC. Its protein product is CASSSRDKGSYEQYF.

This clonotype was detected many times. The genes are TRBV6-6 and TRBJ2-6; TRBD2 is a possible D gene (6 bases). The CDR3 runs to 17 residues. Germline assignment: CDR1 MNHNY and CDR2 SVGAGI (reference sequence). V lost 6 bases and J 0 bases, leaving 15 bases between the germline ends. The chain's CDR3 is CASSSLRGNSGANVLTF. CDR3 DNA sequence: TGTGCCAGCAGCTCCCTTCGGGGGAACTCTGGGGCCAACGTCCTGACTTTC.

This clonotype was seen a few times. In DNA form, the CDR3 reads TGTGCCAGCTCCTATTCGGGACAGGGAAGACCTGACACAGATACGCAGTATTTT. Its protein is CASSYSGQGRPDTDTQYF. The V and J genes are TRBV3-1 and TRBJ2-3; TRBD1 aligns across 9 bases. The germline V gene has CDR1 LGHDT and CDR2 YNNKEL (reference sequence). The CDR3 loop spans 18 amino acids. V lost 8 bases and J lost 2; bases outside the gene matches: 17.

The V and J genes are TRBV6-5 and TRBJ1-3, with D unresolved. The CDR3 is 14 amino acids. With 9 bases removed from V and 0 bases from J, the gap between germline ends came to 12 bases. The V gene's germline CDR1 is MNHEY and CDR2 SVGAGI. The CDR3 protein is CASADWGSGNTIYF. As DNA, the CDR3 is TGTGCCAGTGCGGACTGGGGCTCTGGAAACACCATATATTTT.

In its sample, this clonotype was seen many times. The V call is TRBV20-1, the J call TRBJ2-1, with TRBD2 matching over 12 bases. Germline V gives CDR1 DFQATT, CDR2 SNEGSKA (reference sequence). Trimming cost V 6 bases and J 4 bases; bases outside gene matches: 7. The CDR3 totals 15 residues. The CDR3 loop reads CSAFPSGGAYNEQFF. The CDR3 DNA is TGCAGTGCGTTTCCTAGCGGGGGGGCTTACAATGAGCAGTTCTTC.